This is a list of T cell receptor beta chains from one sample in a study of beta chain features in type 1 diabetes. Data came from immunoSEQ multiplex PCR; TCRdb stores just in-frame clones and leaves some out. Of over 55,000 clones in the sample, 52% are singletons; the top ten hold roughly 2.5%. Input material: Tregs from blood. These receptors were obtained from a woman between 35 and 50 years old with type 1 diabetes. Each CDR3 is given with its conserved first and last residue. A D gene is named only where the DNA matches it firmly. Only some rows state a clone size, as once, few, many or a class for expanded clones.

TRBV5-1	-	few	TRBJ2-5	CASSFLQETQYF	TGCGCCAGCAGCTTCTTGCAAGAGACCCAGTACTTC
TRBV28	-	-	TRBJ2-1	CASSPGVFYNEQFF	TGTGCCAGCAGCCCCGGGGTGTTCTACAATGAGCAGTTCTTC
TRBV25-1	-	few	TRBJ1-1	CASKRKENTEAFF	TGTGCCAGCAAGAGGAAAGAGAACACTGAAGCTTTCTTT
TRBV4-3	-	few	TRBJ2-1	CASSQGSADNEQFF	TGCGCCAGCAGCCAAGGTAGCGCTGACAATGAGCAGTTCTTC
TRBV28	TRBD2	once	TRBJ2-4	CASVLAGGDIQYF	TGTGCCAGCGTACTCGCGGGGGGAGACATTCAGTACTTC
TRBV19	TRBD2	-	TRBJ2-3	CASSRAGPSTDTQYF	TGTGCCAGTAGTAGAGCGGGGCCTAGCACAGATACGCAGTATTTT
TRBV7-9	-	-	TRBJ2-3	CASSLQVDTQYF	TGTGCCAGCAGCTTACAGGTAGATACGCAGTATTTT
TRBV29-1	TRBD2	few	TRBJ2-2	CSVRSGSATGELFF	TGCAGCGTCCGTAGCGGGAGTGCCACCGGGGAGCTGTTTTTT
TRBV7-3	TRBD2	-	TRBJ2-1	CASSPGTSLMDEQFF	TGTGCCAGCAGCCCCGGGACTAGTTTAATGGATGAGCAGTTCTTC
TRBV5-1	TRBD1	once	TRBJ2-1	CASSLGTGSYNEQFF	TGCGCCAGCAGCTTGGGGACAGGGTCCTACAATGAGCAGTTCTTC
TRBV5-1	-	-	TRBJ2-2	CASKRAGTYTGELFF	TGCGCCAGCAAACGGGCAGGGACTTACACCGGGGAGCTGTTTTTT
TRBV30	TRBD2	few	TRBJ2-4	CAWRGTSGTKNIQYF	TGTGCCTGGAGGGGGACTAGCGGGACCAAAAACATTCAGTACTTC
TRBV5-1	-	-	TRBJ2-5	CASSRRQGGETQYF	TGCGCCAGCAGCCGGCGACAGGGAGGAGAGACCCAGTACTTC
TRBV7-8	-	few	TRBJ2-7	CASSLTGDEQYF	TGTGCCAGCAGCCTTACTGGAGACGAGCAGTACTTC
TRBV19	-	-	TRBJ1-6	CASSRGGNSPLHF	TGTGCCAGTAGTCGAGGAGGTAATTCACCCCTCCACTTT
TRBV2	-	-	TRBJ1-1	CASSVGGGGTEAFF	TGTGCCAGCAGTGTGGGGGGAGGGGGAACTGAAGCTTTCTTT
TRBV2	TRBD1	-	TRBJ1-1	CASGGTGSTEAFF	TGTGCCAGCGGGGGGACAGGGAGCACTGAAGCTTTCTTT
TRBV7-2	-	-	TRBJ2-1	CASSSQRRNEQFF	TGTGCCAGCAGCTCGCAGCGGAGGAATGAGCAGTTCTTC
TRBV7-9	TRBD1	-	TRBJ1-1	CASSLPTGSPANTEAFF	TGTGCCAGCAGCTTACCGACAGGGAGCCCCGCGAACACTGAAGCTTTCTTT
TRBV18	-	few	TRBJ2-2	CASPREQGLNTGELFF	TGTGCCAGCCCAAGGGAACAGGGCTTGAACACCGGGGAGCTGTTTTTT
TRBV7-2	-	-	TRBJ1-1	CASSPGGRNTEAFF	TGTGCCAGCAGCCCTGGAGGGCGGAACACTGAAGCTTTCTTT